This T cell receptor (beta chain) was identified during a study of immune evolution from preneoplasia to lung adenocarcinoma. V was shortened by 1 base and J by 3 bases, with 6 bases between the two germline ends. The CDR3 consists of 13 residues. In germline, CDR1 is ENHRY, CDR2 SYGVKD. Patient tissue came from resections in Japan or China, 2014–2017. The study, taken as a whole, reports: Normal lung had highest clonality; later lesions appeared denser, more diverse.

With regard to this clone: Its target is unknown.

Using immunoSEQ multiplex PCR, the repertoire was profiled, and TCRdb retains in-frame clones only, with some absent. The sample carries about 10,000 clones, more than 70% recorded once. This clonotype originated in a person aged 70 to 80 with lung adenocarcinoma. Some clones in this sample may be carry-over from other donors' samples. The chain combines TRBV10-3 with TRBJ2-5; no clear D. Sequencing was carried out using FFPE minimally invasive lung adenocarcinoma tissue. For the CDR3, the DNA is TGTGCCATCAGTGAGTACGAAAAAGAGACCCAGTACTTC. It specifies CAISEYEKETQYF.